The clone carrying this T cell receptor beta chain was counted between two and nine times. This entry is derived from a study of blood T cell repertoires in COVID-19. Whole-study context: In each case, the material was cDNA or gDNA derived from T cells, B-cell-depleted T cells, or PBMCs.

Original processing notes: Amplifying reference gene primers gave estimates of nucleated cell counts. Only in-frame clones appear in the TCRdb table, and some are missing; sequencing was by immunoSEQ multiplex PCR. V, J and clone size reflect that table, while D and trimming were determined from the DNA. This table has some 94,000 clones, over 80% appearing once. Germline loops: CDR1 MNHEY, CDR2 SVGEGT. Trimming shortened V by 4 bases and J by 0 bases, and 13 bases separated the two germline ends. This CDR3 has 15 amino acids. The receptor's source is a human donor in a cohort sampled during active COVID-19. V is TRBV6-2 or TRBV6-3 and J is TRBJ2-7, with D maybe TRBD2 (5 bases). Sequenced sample: peripheral blood. The CDR3 nucleotides read TGTGCCAGCAGTTCCTGGAGGCGGAACTCCTACGAGCAGTACTTC. Translated, it gives CASSSWRRNSYEQYF.